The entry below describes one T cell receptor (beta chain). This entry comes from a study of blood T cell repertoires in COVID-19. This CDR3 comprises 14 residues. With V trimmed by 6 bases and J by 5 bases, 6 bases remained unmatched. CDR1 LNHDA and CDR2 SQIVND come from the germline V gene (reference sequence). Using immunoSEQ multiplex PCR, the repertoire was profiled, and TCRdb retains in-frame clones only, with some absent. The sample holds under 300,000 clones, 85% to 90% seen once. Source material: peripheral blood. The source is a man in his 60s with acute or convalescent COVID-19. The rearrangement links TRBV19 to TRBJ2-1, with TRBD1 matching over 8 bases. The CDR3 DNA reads TGTGCCAGTAGCCAGACAGGGGACCACAATGAGCAGTTCTTC. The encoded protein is CASSQTGDHNEQFF.